A selection of T cell receptor beta chains follows, all from one sample in a study of blood T cell repertoires in COVID-19. Libraries were prepared by immunoSEQ multiplex PCR; TCRdb keeps only in-frame clonotypes and omits some of them. The sample records tens of thousands of clones, roughly 90% being singletons. Sequenced sample: peripheral blood. These receptors were obtained from an older woman with acute or convalescent COVID-19. Each CDR3 is given with its conserved first and last residue. A D gene is named only where the DNA matches it firmly. For some rows the clone size is stated as once, few or many, or as a class when expanded; others skip it.

V gene	clone size	D gene	J gene	CDR3 DNA	CDR3 protein
TRBV4-1	-	-	TRBJ2-3	TGCGCCAGCAGCCAGGTAGGGGTCACAGATACGCAGTATTTT	CASSQVGVTDTQYF
TRBV5-1	once	-	TRBJ2-5	TGCGCCAGCAGCTTCGGGGGCCAAGAGACCCAGTACTTC	CASSFGGQETQYF
TRBV7-8	-	TRBD1	TRBJ1-1	TGTGCCAGCAGCGGGACAGTTTTAGCTGAAGCTTTCTTT	CASSGTVLAEAFF
TRBV5-1	-	TRBD2	TRBJ2-2	TGCGCCAGCAGCGTTCTAGCGGGAGCGGCCGGGGAGCTGTTTTTT	CASSVLAGAAGELFF
TRBV24-1	-	-	TRBJ2-1	TGTGCCACCAGTGATAGCCAGGGAAGGGAGTTCTTC	CATSDSQGREFF
TRBV19	-	-	TRBJ2-1	TGTGCCAGTAGCAGGGGTCGTAGAGGCAATGAGCAGTTCTTC	CASSRGRRGNEQFF
TRBV6-2/TRBV6-3	few	-	TRBJ1-1	TGTGCCAGCAGTCAAAACAGTAACACTGAAGCTTTCTTT	CASSQNSNTEAFF
TRBV11-2	-	TRBD2	TRBJ2-3	TGTGCCAGCAGCCCTGGACTAGCGGGGGAGGGAGATACGCAGTATTTT	CASSPGLAGEGDTQYF
TRBV11-3	once	TRBD2	TRBJ2-5	TGTGCCAGCAGCTTCTCTGCTAGCGGGAGAGAGACCCAGTACTTC	CASSFSASGRETQYF
TRBV3-1/TRBV3-2	-	TRBD2	TRBJ2-3	TGTGCCAGCAGCTCACGGGGACTAGCGGGAGGCTCTGATACGCAGTATTTT	CASSSRGLAGGSDTQYF
TRBV30	-	TRBD1	TRBJ1-5	TGTGCCTGGAGCGGGGGACAGGGGCACAATCAGCCCCAGCATTTT	CAWSGGQGHNQPQHF
TRBV14	-	TRBD1	TRBJ1-2	TGTGCCAGCAGCCCCGGACAGGGCTTGGGCTATGGCTACACCTTC	CASSPGQGLGYGYTF
TRBV6-1	-	TRBD2	TRBJ2-3	TGTGCCAGCAGTGAAATCGTGGGACTAGCGGGGAGGCCAGATACGCAGTATTTT	CASSEIVGLAGRPDTQYF
TRBV4-1	-	TRBD1	TRBJ1-2	TGCGCCAGCAGCCAACAGGGACAGATTAACTATGGCTACACCTTC	CASSQQGQINYGYTF
TRBV28	-	-	TRBJ1-5	TGTGCCAGCTCACGAGGGGGGGCGAGTCAGCCCCAGCATTTT	CASSRGGASQPQHF
TRBV11-2	once	-	TRBJ1-4	TGTGCCAGCAGCTCCTCCGACAGTTATGAAAAACTGTTTTTT	CASSSSDSYEKLFF
TRBV9	once	TRBD2	TRBJ2-5	TGTGCCAGCAGCGTAGAGGGCGGGGGAGGAGAGACCCAGTACTTC	CASSVEGGGGETQYF
TRBV4-2	-	TRBD2	TRBJ2-3	TGTGCCAGCAGCCAAGATTTATTACTAGCGGTCAGCACAGATACGCAGTATTTT	CASSQDLLLAVSTDTQYF
TRBV5-1	-	TRBD2	TRBJ2-3	TGCGCCAGCAGCCTTGGACTAGTCAGAGATACGCAGTATTTT	CASSLGLVRDTQYF
TRBV13	-	-	TRBJ2-3	TGTGCCAGCACGACCACAGGGAAGAGCACAGATACGCAGTATTTT	CASTTTGKSTDTQYF
TRBV11-2	-	-	TRBJ1-2	TGTGCCAGCAGCTTAACGGGCTATGGCTACACCTTC	CASSLTGYGYTF
TRBV6-5	-	TRBD2	TRBJ2-2	TGTGCCAGCAGACTAGCGGGGCTGGGGATCGGGGAGCTGTTTTTT	CASRLAGLGIGELFF
TRBV28	-	TRBD2	TRBJ2-2	TGTGCCAGCAGTTTGGGAGGGCCCACCGGGACTAAGAGGTCCGGGGAGCTGTTTTTT	CASSLGGPTGTKRSGELFF
TRBV19	-	-	TRBJ1-6	TGTGCCAGTAGTATGGGCGACCGGCCCGTTAATTCACCCCTCCACTTT	CASSMGDRPVNSPLHF
TRBV7-9	-	TRBD1	TRBJ1-6	TGTGCCAGCAGCTTTACAGGGGATCAGAATTCACCCCTCCACTTT	CASSFTGDQNSPLHF
TRBV18	few	TRBD1	TRBJ1-2	TGTGCCAGCTCACCGGGACAGGGACCCGGGGGCTATGGCTACACCTTC	CASSPGQGPGGYGYTF
TRBV7-8	-	TRBD1	TRBJ1-1	TGTGCCAGCAGCCTACAGGGGGAGAACACTGAAGCTTTCTTT	CASSLQGENTEAFF
TRBV4-2	once	-	TRBJ2-1	TGTGCCAGCAGCCAAGATTATAGAACGGGGAATGAGCAGTTCTTC	CASSQDYRTGNEQFF
TRBV15	-	-	TRBJ1-1	TGTGCCACCAGCAGAGATCGGCGGACTGAAGCTTTCTTT	CATSRDRRTEAFF
TRBV5-1	-	TRBD1	TRBJ1-1	TGCGCCAGCAGTCGGTGGACAGGGCAGAACACTGAAGCTTTCTTT	CASSRWTGQNTEAFF
TRBV5-4	-	-	TRBJ1-2	TGTGCCAGCAGCTTGGCGTCAGGGGTCGGTGGCTACACCTTC	CASSLASGVGGYTF
TRBV19	-	-	TRBJ1-1	TGTGCCAGTAGTGCGACCGGACAGCACACTGAAGCTTTCTTT	CASSATGQHTEAFF
TRBV5-4	-	-	TRBJ2-1	TGTGCCAGCAGCGAAATCGCAGCCGGGGAGCAGTTCTTC	CASSEIAAGEQFF
TRBV11-2	-	-	TRBJ2-1	TGTGCCAGCAGCCCCCTTTCGAGTGAGCAGTTCTTC	CASSPLSSEQFF
TRBV19	-	TRBD1	TRBJ1-2	TGTGCCAGTGGTCCCGACAGGGGGCATGGCTACACCTTC	CASGPDRGHGYTF
TRBV5-1	-	TRBD2	TRBJ2-1	TGCGCCAGCAGCCCCCCGGGACTAGCGGGCGGGGATGAGCAGTTCTTC	CASSPPGLAGGDEQFF
TRBV3-1/TRBV3-2	-	-	TRBJ1-2	TGTGCCAGCAGCCGGGCAGGCGCTACCGGAAACTATGGCTACACCTTC	CASSRAGATGNYGYTF
TRBV6-5	-	TRBD1	TRBJ1-1	TGTGCCAGCAGTAAAAACAGGGGCGAAGCTTTCTTT	CASSKNRGEAFF
TRBV9	-	TRBD1	TRBJ1-1	TGTGCCAGCAGCGTAGCGACAGGGGGTGAAGCTTTCTTT	CASSVATGGEAFF
TRBV6-1	-	-	TRBJ2-5	TGTGCCAGCAGTGAAGGGCGGAACGGAGAGACCCAGTACTTC	CASSEGRNGETQYF
TRBV19	once	TRBD2	TRBJ2-1	TGTGCCAGTAGTACCCGTGCCATCAGGGGCGCCGGGACTAGCAACAATGAGCAGTTCTTC	CASSTRAIRGAGTSNNEQFF
TRBV5-1	-	-	TRBJ2-5	TGCGCCAGCAGCTTGCTCGGAGAGACCCAGTACTTC	CASSLLGETQYF
TRBV6-6	-	-	TRBJ1-2	TGTGCCAGCAGTTACAATGGGGGGGCGGCGAGGGGCTACACCTTC	CASSYNGGAARGYTF
TRBV10-3	-	-	TRBJ1-2	TGTGCCATCAGTGAGACAGTGAACTATGGCTACACCTTC	CAISETVNYGYTF
TRBV6-5	-	TRBD2	TRBJ2-5	TGTGCCAGCAGTCAGCGAGGACTAGGGGAGACCCAGTACTTC	CASSQRGLGETQYF
TRBV7-6	-	TRBD2	TRBJ2-3	TGTGCCAGCAGCTTGTTCCGAGCGGGAGGCGCAGATACGCAGTATTTT	CASSLFRAGGADTQYF
TRBV6-5	-	-	TRBJ2-5	TGTGCCAGCAGTTCCGGAGACAGGATTCAAGAGACCCAGTACTTC	CASSSGDRIQETQYF
TRBV7-9	-	-	TRBJ2-3	TGTGCCAGCAGCCCTCCCTCCGGGGAGCGTGGCACAGATACGCAGTATTTT	CASSPPSGERGTDTQYF
TRBV19	-	-	TRBJ2-2	TGTGCCAGTAGTCGCGGGGGCGCGGGTCAGAACACCGGGGAGCTGTTTTTT	CASSRGGAGQNTGELFF
TRBV4-1	-	-	TRBJ1-2	TGCGCCAGCAGCCTCAGGGGCGGGGGGAACTATGGCTACACCTTC	CASSLRGGGNYGYTF
TRBV27	-	-	TRBJ1-1	TGTGCCAGCAGTTTTGGGGCAGGCACGAACACTGAAGCTTTCTTT	CASSFGAGTNTEAFF
TRBV11-2	-	TRBD1	TRBJ2-5	TGTGCCAGCAGCAGCAGGGGGCTGGAGACCCAGTACTTC	CASSSRGLETQYF
TRBV9	-	TRBD1	TRBJ1-2	TGTGCCAGCAGCGATGGACAGGGTCCCTATGGCTACACCTTC	CASSDGQGPYGYTF
TRBV7-9	-	-	TRBJ1-6	TGTGCCAGCAGCCGGCAGGGAAGGAGAGATAATTCACCCCTCCACTTT	CASSRQGRRDNSPLHF